Listed below are T cell receptor beta chains from one sample, sequenced in a study of T cell responses to AZD1222 COVID-19 vaccine. Clones were read by immunoSEQ multiplex PCR, and TCRdb kept only the in-frame ones, dropping some. The sample yields tens of thousands of clones, about nine tenths seen once. The sequences come from peripheral blood, collected 28 days after the second AZD1222 dose. The origin of the receptors is an adult who received the AZD1222 COVID-19 vaccine. Each CDR3 is given with its conserved first and last residue. The D gene is left open where the match is weak. Only some rows state a clone size, as once, few, many or a class for expanded clones.

>TRBV19|NA|TRBD1|TRBJ1-1
CASSIGWQGDTEAFF
TGTGCCAGTAGTATAGGGTGGCAGGGGGACACTGAAGCTTTCTTT
>TRBV25-1|few|NA|TRBJ2-7
CASSAWDSAYEQYF
TGTGCCAGCAGTGCCTGGGACTCTGCTTACGAGCAGTACTTC
>TRBV4-3|NA|NA|TRBJ1-4
CASSQGQAAEKLFF
TGCGCCAGCAGCCAAGGACAGGCCGCTGAAAAACTGTTTTTT
>TRBV10-3|NA|NA|TRBJ2-3
CAISDRGNTRTDTQYF
TGTGCCATCAGTGATAGGGGGAACACGCGCACAGATACGCAGTATTTT
>TRBV7-3|NA|NA|TRBJ2-1
CASSPTRAGSYNEQFF
TGTGCCAGCAGCCCCACAAGGGCAGGCTCCTACAATGAGCAGTTCTTC
>TRBV6-2/TRBV6-3|NA|NA|TRBJ1-6
CASSYPQGMRYSPLHF
TGTGCCAGCAGTTACCCCCAGGGGATGCGATATTCACCCCTCCACTTT
>TRBV28|NA|TRBD1|TRBJ2-7
CASSSEQGAAYEQYF
TGTGCCAGCAGTTCCGAACAGGGGGCAGCCTACGAGCAGTACTTC
>TRBV9|NA|NA|TRBJ1-6
CASSAGGDIHF
TGTGCCAGCAGCGCCGGGGGAGATATCCACTTT
>TRBV28|NA|NA|TRBJ2-7
CASSSPGTAYEQYF
TGTGCCAGCAGCAGCCCCGGGACGGCATACGAGCAGTACTTC
>TRBV27|NA|NA|TRBJ1-6
CASSRGFDNSPLHF
TGTGCCAGCAGCCGGGGCTTCGATAATTCACCCCTCCACTTT
>TRBV5-1|NA|TRBD2|TRBJ2-7
CASSETPSGGSYEQYF
TGCGCCAGCAGCGAGACCCCTAGCGGGGGGTCCTACGAGCAGTACTTC
>TRBV6-2/TRBV6-3|NA|NA|TRBJ2-1
CASSSPPDYGNEQFF
TGTGCCAGCAGCTCCCCCCCGGACTATGGGAATGAGCAGTTCTTC
>TRBV28|NA|NA|TRBJ1-5
CASQGVADDQPQHF
TGTGCCAGCCAAGGGGTCGCCGATGATCAGCCCCAGCATTTT
>TRBV7-6|NA|TRBD2|TRBJ2-5
CASRSLAGPQETQYF
TGTGCCAGCAGGTCACTAGCGGGCCCCCAAGAGACCCAGTACTTC
>TRBV9|NA|TRBD1|TRBJ1-2
CASSPTDRGSYGYTF
TGTGCCAGCAGCCCGACAGACAGGGGTTCTTATGGCTACACCTTC
>TRBV4-1|NA|NA|TRBJ1-1
CASSRVIRGGRMNTEAFF
TGCGCCAGCAGCCGAGTAATTAGGGGAGGCCGGATGAACACTGAAGCTTTCTTT
>TRBV27|few|NA|TRBJ2-7
CASSLSGSAYEQYF
TGTGCCAGCAGTTTATCGGGCAGCGCCTACGAGCAGTACTTC
>TRBV18|NA|TRBD1|TRBJ2-7
CASSPRQGADEQYF
TGTGCCAGCTCACCAAGACAGGGGGCCGACGAGCAGTACTTC
>TRBV24-1|NA|TRBD1|TRBJ2-5
CATSELQGAAQYF
TGTGCCACCAGTGAATTACAGGGGGCGGCCCAGTACTTC
>TRBV5-1|NA|NA|TRBJ1-2
CASSPTSGNYGYTF
TGCGCCAGCAGCCCCACGTCGGGTAACTATGGCTACACCTTC
>TRBV29-1|once|TRBD1|TRBJ1-4
CSVSQGGNEKLFF
TGCAGCGTGTCACAGGGGGGTAATGAAAAACTGTTTTTT
>TRBV5-1|NA|NA|TRBJ2-7
CASSLEPSSYEQYF
TGCGCCAGCAGCTTGGAGCCCTCATCGTACGAGCAGTACTTC
>TRBV6-1|NA|TRBD2|TRBJ2-7
CASSGGRGGQDYEQYF
TGTGCCAGCAGTGGGGGCCGGGGGGGTCAGGACTACGAGCAGTACTTC
>TRBV2|NA|NA|TRBJ1-5
CASSETRGRTNQPQHF
TGTGCCAGCAGTGAGACGAGGGGACGGACCAATCAGCCCCAGCATTTT
>TRBV24-1|NA|NA|TRBJ2-7
CAVSGTGGYEQYF
TGTGCCGTCTCGGGGACCGGAGGGTACGAGCAGTACTTC
>TRBV5-1|NA|NA|TRBJ2-6
CASSLWTSGANVLTF
TGCGCCAGCAGCTTATGGACATCTGGGGCCAACGTCCTGACTTTC
>TRBV5-1|NA|NA|TRBJ1-3
CASSPGTSGNTIYF
TGCGCCAGCAGCCCGGGGACCTCTGGAAACACCATATATTTT
>TRBV6-6|few|NA|TRBJ1-3
CASSLQRPGPTGNTIYF
TGTGCCAGCAGTCTCCAACGACCGGGACCTACTGGAAACACCATATATTTT
>TRBV27|NA|NA|TRBJ2-7
CASSLAGPYEQYF
TGTGCCAGCAGTTTAGCTGGACCCTACGAGCAGTACTTC
>TRBV3-1/TRBV3-2|NA|TRBD1|TRBJ2-7
CASSQGTGSSYEQYF
TGTGCCAGCAGCCAGGGGACAGGGAGCTCCTACGAGCAGTACTTC
>TRBV5-1|NA|NA|TRBJ1-6
CASSSMQGQGSPLHF
TGCGCCAGCAGCTCGATGCAGGGCCAAGGTTCACCCCTCCACTTT
>TRBV6-5|NA|TRBD1|TRBJ1-1
CASSRRTGLTEAFF
TGTGCCAGCAGCCGCCGGACAGGGTTGACTGAAGCTTTCTTT
>TRBV20-1|NA|NA|TRBJ1-5
CSARGNQPQHF
TGCAGTGCTAGGGGCAATCAGCCCCAGCATTTT
>TRBV15|once|TRBD2|TRBJ2-3
CATSSSGGAVPDTQYF
TGTGCCACCAGCAGTAGCGGGGGGGCTGTACCAGATACGCAGTATTTT
>TRBV4-3|few|NA|TRBJ2-7
CASSQEGGGGGEQYF
TGCGCCAGCAGCCAAGAGGGGGGAGGGGGTGGCGAGCAGTACTTC
>TRBV10-3|once|NA|TRBJ2-1
CAIRGQGGASYNEQFF
TGTGCCATCAGGGGCCAGGGGGGGGCCTCCTACAATGAGCAGTTCTTC
>TRBV7-9|NA|NA|TRBJ2-7
CASSLMSQTYEQYF
TGTGCCAGCAGCTTAATGTCACAGACCTACGAGCAGTACTTC
>TRBV7-8|NA|NA|TRBJ2-3
CASGGGGREDTQYF
TGTGCCAGCGGGGGAGGAGGGCGCGAAGATACGCAGTATTTT
>TRBV6-2/TRBV6-3|NA|NA|TRBJ2-3
CASSQGDTQYF
TGTGCCAGCAGCCAGGGTGATACGCAGTATTTT
>TRBV15|NA|TRBD2|TRBJ2-1
CATSRDRAGGYNEQFF
TGTGCCACCAGCAGAGATAGGGCGGGGGGATACAATGAGCAGTTCTTC
>TRBV30|NA|TRBD2|TRBJ2-7
CAWSTVGTNYEQYF
TGTGCCTGGAGTACCGTCGGGACTAACTACGAGCAGTACTTC
>TRBV5-6|NA|NA|TRBJ2-7
CASSLGYEQYF
TGTGCCAGCAGCTTGGGATACGAGCAGTACTTC
>TRBV11-3|NA|NA|TRBJ1-1
CASSSRDTGTAFF
TGTGCCAGCAGCTCCCGGGACACGGGGACAGCTTTCTTT
>TRBV4-2|NA|TRBD1|TRBJ1-4
CASSQERQGHEKLFF
TGTGCCAGCAGCCAAGAGAGACAGGGGCACGAAAAACTGTTTTTT
>TRBV27|NA|NA|TRBJ2-7
CASSPRGEGQYF
TGTGCCAGCAGTCCTAGGGGGGAAGGGCAGTACTTC
>TRBV19|NA|NA|TRBJ2-7
CASSAAPNSLLYEQYF
TGTGCCAGTAGCGCAGCCCCAAATTCCCTCTTGTACGAGCAGTACTTC
>TRBV24-1|NA|NA|TRBJ1-5
CATSDSRTEQPQHF
TGTGCCACCAGTGATTCGAGGACAGAGCAGCCCCAGCATTTT
>TRBV7-9|NA|NA|TRBJ2-1
CASSLLGTNPGHEQFF
TGTGCCAGCAGCTTGCTCGGGACAAACCCCGGGCATGAGCAGTTCTTC
>TRBV7-9|NA|TRBD2|TRBJ2-1
CASSPKGLAGDREQFF
TGTGCCAGCAGCCCCAAGGGACTAGCGGGGGATAGGGAGCAGTTCTTC
>TRBV4-2|NA|NA|TRBJ1-5
CASSPTGQSNQPQHF
TGTGCCAGCAGCCCGACAGGCCAAAGCAATCAGCCCCAGCATTTT
>TRBV24-1|NA|TRBD1|TRBJ2-2
CATSDRGLVGELFF
TGTGCCACCAGCGACAGGGGGCTCGTCGGGGAGCTGTTTTTT
>TRBV19|NA|NA|TRBJ1-3
CASSGSWGIAGNTIYF
TGTGCCAGTAGTGGTAGTTGGGGGATAGCTGGAAACACCATATATTTT
>TRBV19|NA|TRBD1|TRBJ1-6
CASSIRQGNSPLHF
TGTGCCAGTAGTATCCGACAGGGGAATTCACCCCTCCACTTT
>TRBV5-1|NA|TRBD1|TRBJ1-1
CASSEIQGGTEAFF
TGCGCCAGCAGCGAGATACAGGGGGGCACTGAAGCTTTCTTT